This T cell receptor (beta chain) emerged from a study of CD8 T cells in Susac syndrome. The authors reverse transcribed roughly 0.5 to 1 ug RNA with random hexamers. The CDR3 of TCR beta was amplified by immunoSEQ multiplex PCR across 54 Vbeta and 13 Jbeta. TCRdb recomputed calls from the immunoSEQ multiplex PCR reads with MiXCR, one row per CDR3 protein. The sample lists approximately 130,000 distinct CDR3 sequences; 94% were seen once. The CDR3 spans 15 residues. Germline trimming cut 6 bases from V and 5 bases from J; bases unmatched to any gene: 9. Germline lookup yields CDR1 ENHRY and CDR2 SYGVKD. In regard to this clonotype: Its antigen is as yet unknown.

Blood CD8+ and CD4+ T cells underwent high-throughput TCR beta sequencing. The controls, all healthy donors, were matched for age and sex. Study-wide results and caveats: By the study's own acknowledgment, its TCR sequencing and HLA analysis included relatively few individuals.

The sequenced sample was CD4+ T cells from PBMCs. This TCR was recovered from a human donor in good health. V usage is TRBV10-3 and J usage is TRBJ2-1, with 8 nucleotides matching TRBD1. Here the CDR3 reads CAIREDRGRNNEQFF. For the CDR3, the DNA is TGTGCCATCAGAGAAGACAGGGGCCGAAACAATGAGCAGTTCTTC.